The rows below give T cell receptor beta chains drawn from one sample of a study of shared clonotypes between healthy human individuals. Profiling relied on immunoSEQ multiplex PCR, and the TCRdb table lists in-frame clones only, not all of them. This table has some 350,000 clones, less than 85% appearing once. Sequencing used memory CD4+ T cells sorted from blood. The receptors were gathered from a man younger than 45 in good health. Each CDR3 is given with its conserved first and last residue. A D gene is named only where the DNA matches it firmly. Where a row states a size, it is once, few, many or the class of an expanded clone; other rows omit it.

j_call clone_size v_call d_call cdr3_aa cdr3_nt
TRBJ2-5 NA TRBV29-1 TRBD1 CSVLRGLGETQYF TGCAGCGTACTTAGGGGGCTAGGGGAGACCCAGTACTTC
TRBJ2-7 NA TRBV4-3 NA CASSQVMRVGYEQYF TGCGCCAGCAGCCAAGTCATGAGGGTAGGCTACGAGCAGTACTTC
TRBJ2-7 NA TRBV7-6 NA CASSTNPLNTYEQYF TGTGCCAGCAGCACCAACCCATTAAACACCTACGAGCAGTACTTC
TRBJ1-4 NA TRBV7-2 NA CASSYRVGTNEKLFF TGTGCCAGCAGCTACAGGGTTGGGACTAATGAAAAACTGTTTTTT
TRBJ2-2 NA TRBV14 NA CASSQRSPGELFF TGTGCCAGCAGCCAAAGGTCCCCCGGGGAGCTGTTTTTT
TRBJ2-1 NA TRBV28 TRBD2 CASLPLAGGRSYNEQFF TGTGCCAGCTTGCCACTAGCGGGAGGGCGATCCTACAATGAGCAGTTCTTC
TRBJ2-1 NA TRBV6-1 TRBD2 CASSETFGTSGKQFF TGTGCCAGCAGTGAAACTTTTGGGACTAGCGGGAAGCAGTTCTTC
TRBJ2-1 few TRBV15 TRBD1 CATSRETGGIYNEQFF TGTGCCACCAGCAGGGAGACAGGGGGTATTTACAATGAGCAGTTCTTC
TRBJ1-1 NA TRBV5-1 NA CASSLIRAYDPEAFF TGCGCCAGCAGCTTAATTCGGGCATATGATCCTGAAGCTTTCTTT
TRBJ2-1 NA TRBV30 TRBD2 CAWSIAGGDNEQFF TGTGCCTGGAGTATCGCGGGAGGGGACAATGAGCAGTTCTTC
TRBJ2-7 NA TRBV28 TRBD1 CASSSYQTAGTGGLEQYF TGTGCCAGCAGTTCCTATCAGACCGCCGGGACAGGGGGACTCGAGCAGTACTTC
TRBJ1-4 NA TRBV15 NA CATSRGLIATNEKLFF TGTGCCACCAGCAGAGGGTTGATTGCAACTAATGAAAAACTGTTTTTT
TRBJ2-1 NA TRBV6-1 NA CASSPTALQNEQFF TGTGCCAGCAGCCCCACGGCGCTCCAAAATGAGCAGTTCTTC
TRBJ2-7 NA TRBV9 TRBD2 CASSVGLAFSEQYF TGTGCCAGCAGCGTAGGACTAGCTTTCTCTGAGCAGTACTTC
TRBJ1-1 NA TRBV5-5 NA CASSLWSGVNTEAFF TGTGCCAGCAGCTTGTGGTCAGGGGTGAACACTGAAGCTTTCTTT
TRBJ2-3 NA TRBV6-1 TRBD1 CASSPGQTDTQYF TGTGCCAGCAGTCCGGGACAGACAGATACGCAGTATTTT
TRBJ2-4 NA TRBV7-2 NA CASSPRLVFGGDIQYF TGTGCCAGCAGCCCCCGGCTTGTATTCGGAGGAGACATTCAGTACTTC
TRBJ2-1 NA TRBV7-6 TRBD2 CASSPLSGSGYNEQFF TGTGCCAGCAGCCCACTTAGCGGGAGTGGGTACAATGAGCAGTTCTTC
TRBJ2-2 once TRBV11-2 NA CASSLRALSGGELFF TGTGCCAGCAGCTTACGGGCCCTATCGGGCGGGGAGCTGTTTTTT
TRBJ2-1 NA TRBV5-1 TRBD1 CASSIQGANNEQFF TGCGCCAGCAGCATACAGGGGGCGAACAATGAGCAGTTCTTC
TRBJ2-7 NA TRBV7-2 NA CASVLWDEQYF TGTGCCAGCGTCCTTTGGGACGAGCAGTACTTC
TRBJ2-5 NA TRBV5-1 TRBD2 CASSLGLVSGETQYF TGCGCCAGCAGCTTAGGACTAGTGAGTGGGGAGACCCAGTACTTC
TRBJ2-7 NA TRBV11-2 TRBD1 CASSLGQGASEQYF TGTGCCAGCAGCTTGGGACAGGGGGCTTCAGAGCAGTACTTC
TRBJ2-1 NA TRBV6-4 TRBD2 CASSDTSGSYNEQFF TGTGCCAGCAGTGACACTAGCGGGAGCTACAATGAGCAGTTCTTC
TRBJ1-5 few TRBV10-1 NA CASSEQKNQPQHF TGCGCCAGCAGTGAACAGAAAAATCAGCCCCAGCATTTT
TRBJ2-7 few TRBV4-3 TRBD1 CASSPAPGQGANEQYF TGCGCCAGCAGCCCAGCACCGGGACAGGGGGCAAACGAGCAGTACTTC
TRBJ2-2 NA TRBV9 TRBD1 CASSFTGDTGELFF TGTGCCAGCAGCTTTACAGGGGACACCGGGGAGCTGTTTTTT
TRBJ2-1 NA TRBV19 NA CASSNLRGIQFF TGTGCCAGTAGCAATCTGCGGGGAATTCAGTTCTTC
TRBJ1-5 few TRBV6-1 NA CASSDGASNQPQHF TGTGCCAGCAGTGACGGGGCCTCTAATCAGCCCCAGCATTTT
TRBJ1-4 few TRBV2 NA CASSASALELFF TGTGCCAGCAGTGCGTCCGCCTTAGAACTGTTTTTT
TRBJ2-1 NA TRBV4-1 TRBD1 CASSQGMLSRDSSYNEQFF TGCGCCAGCAGCCAAGGAATGTTGAGCCGGGACAGCTCCTACAATGAGCAGTTCTTC
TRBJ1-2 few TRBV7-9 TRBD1 CASSLMTGDNGYTF TGTGCCAGCAGCTTGATGACAGGGGATAATGGCTACACCTTC
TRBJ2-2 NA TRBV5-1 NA CASSLGLAAGELFF TGCGCCAGCAGCTTGGGGCTAGCAGCCGGGGAGCTGTTTTTT
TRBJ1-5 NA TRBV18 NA CASSDSLNQPQHF TGTGCCAGCTCCGACAGCCTAAATCAGCCCCAGCATTTT
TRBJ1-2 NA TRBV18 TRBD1 CASSGPGQGLNYGYTF TGTGCCAGCTCAGGACCGGGACAGGGCTTGAACTATGGCTACACCTTC
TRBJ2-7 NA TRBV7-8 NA CASSPRGLSSYEQYF TGTGCCAGCAGCCCCCGGGGCCTCAGCTCCTACGAGCAGTACTTC
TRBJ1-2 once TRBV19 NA CASLRARPGTNYGYTF TGTGCCAGCCTCCGGGCGCGCCCGGGAACTAACTATGGCTACACCTTC
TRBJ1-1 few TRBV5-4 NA CASRDTPANTEAFF TGTGCCAGCAGGGATACGCCCGCGAACACTGAAGCTTTCTTT
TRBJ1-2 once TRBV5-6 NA CASSFELETYGYTF TGTGCCAGCAGCTTCGAATTGGAGACTTATGGCTACACCTTC
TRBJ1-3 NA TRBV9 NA CASSESPEQNSGNTIYF TGTGCCAGCAGCGAGAGCCCGGAACAGAACTCTGGAAACACCATATATTTT
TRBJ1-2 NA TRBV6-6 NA CASSYVGYGYTF TGTGCCAGCAGTTACGTGGGCTATGGCTACACCTTC
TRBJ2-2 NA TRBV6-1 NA CASSEALGNTGELFF TGTGCCAGCAGTGAAGCGCTCGGGAACACCGGGGAGCTGTTTTTT
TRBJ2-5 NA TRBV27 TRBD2 CASKSSGRQQWETQYF TGTGCCAGCAAATCTAGCGGGAGACAACAATGGGAGACCCAGTACTTC
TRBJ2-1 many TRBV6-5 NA CASSFRSYNEQFF TGTGCCAGCAGTTTTAGATCCTACAATGAGCAGTTCTTC
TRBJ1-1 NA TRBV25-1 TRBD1 CASSDGRAGGTEAFF TGTGCCAGCAGTGATGGTCGAGCAGGGGGCACTGAAGCTTTCTTT
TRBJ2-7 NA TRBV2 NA CASSDARETYEQYF TGTGCCAGCAGTGACGCTCGGGAGACCTACGAGCAGTACTTC
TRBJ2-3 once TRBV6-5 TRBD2 CASSYGGSSSTDTQYF TGTGCCAGCAGTTACGGCGGGAGCTCTAGCACAGATACGCAGTATTTT
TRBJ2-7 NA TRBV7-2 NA CASIKTGPYEQYF TGTGCCAGCATCAAAACAGGGCCCTACGAGCAGTACTTC
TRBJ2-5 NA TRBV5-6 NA CASSLSLVNQETQYF TGTGCCAGCAGCTTGTCGCTCGTCAACCAAGAGACCCAGTACTTC
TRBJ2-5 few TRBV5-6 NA CASSARTQGWGEETQYF TGTGCCAGCAGCGCGCGAACGCAGGGCTGGGGGGAAGAGACCCAGTACTTC
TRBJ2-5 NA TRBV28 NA CASSPGTPRETQYF TGTGCCAGCAGTCCGGGGACCCCTCGGGAGACCCAGTACTTC
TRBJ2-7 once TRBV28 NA CASSFSGSREQYF TGTGCCAGCAGTTTTTCGGGTAGCCGCGAGCAGTACTTC
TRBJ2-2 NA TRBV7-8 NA CASSSTAYTGELFF TGTGCCAGCAGCTCGACAGCTTACACCGGGGAGCTGTTTTTT
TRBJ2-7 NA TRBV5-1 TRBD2 CASSERLAGGSYEQYF TGCGCCAGCAGCGAAAGACTAGCGGGAGGCTCCTACGAGCAGTACTTC
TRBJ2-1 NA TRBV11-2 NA CASSRYNEQFF TGTGCCAGCAGCCGTTACAATGAGCAGTTCTTC
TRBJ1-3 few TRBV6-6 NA CASSPGDSGNTIYF TGTGCCAGCAGCCCCGGGGACTCTGGAAACACCATATATTTT
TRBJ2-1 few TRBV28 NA CASSPRYFRESPGQFF TGTGCCAGCAGCCCCAGGTACTTTCGGGAGAGCCCTGGGCAGTTCTTC
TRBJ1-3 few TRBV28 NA CASSSGPSGNTIYF TGTGCCAGCAGTTCAGGGCCCTCTGGAAACACCATATATTTT